A single sample is the source of the 24 T cell receptor beta chains below, sequenced in a study of blood T cell repertoires in COVID-19. Method: immunoSEQ multiplex PCR; TCRdb's copy keeps in-frame clones and lacks some. The data hold roughly 310,000 clones, with roughly nine tenths observed a single time. Sequencing was carried out using peripheral blood. All receptors derive from a woman aged 25 to 39 with COVID-19, enrolled during active disease.

The chain carries TRBV5-1 and TRBJ2-7; 9 bases agree with TRBD1. The CDR3 spans 16 residues. V shed 4 bases and J 4 bases; nucleotides not matched to a gene: 12. Germline CDR1 reads SGHRS; CDR2 reads YFSETQ. CDR3 nucleotide sequence: TGCGCCAGCAGCGTATCCGGGACAGGGTCACAGTACGAGCAGTACTTC. Encoded protein: CASSVSGTGSQYEQYF.

The V and J genes are TRBV28 and TRBJ1-1; TRBD1 aligns across 8 bases. V shed 5 bases and J 4 bases; nucleotides not matched to a gene: 6. CDR1 and CDR2 from the germline V gene are MDHEN and SYDVKM. CDR3 size: 14 residues. Here the CDR3 DNA reads TGTGCCAGCAGTCCGGACAGGGTGACCACTGAAGCTTTCTTT. Translated, it gives CASSPDRVTTEAFF. Combining the CDR3 with reference TRBV28 and TRBJ1-1 gives the whole variable domain DVKVTQSSRYLVKRTGEKVFLECVQDMDHENMFWYRQDPGLGLRLIYFSYDVKMKEKGDIPEGYSVSREKKERFSLILESASTNQTSMYLCASSPDRVTTEAFFGQGTRLTVV.

The chain employs TRBV7-8 and TRBJ1-1, with D possibly being TRBD1 (5 bases). There are 14 residues in the CDR3. Trimming cost V 5 bases and J 6 bases, with 16 bases left between them. In germline, CDR1 is SGHVS, CDR2 FQNEAQ. As DNA, the CDR3 is TGTGCCAGCAGCCAGAAGCAGGGCTGGGCTGAAGCTTTCTTT. It encodes CASSQKQGWAEAFF.

The V gene is TRBV6-5, the J gene TRBJ1-2; 9 bases match TRBD1. Trimming cost V 2 bases and J 3 bases; bases outside gene matches: 4. CDR1 and CDR2 from the germline V gene are MNHEY and SVGAGI. There are 15 residues in the CDR3. The CDR3 loop is CASSYGDRVDYGYTF. The CDR3 DNA sequence: TGTGCCAGCAGTTACGGGGACAGGGTGGACTATGGCTACACCTTC.

This chain uses TRBV7-8 with TRBJ1-5, with unresolved D. V was cut by 0 bases and J by 2 bases, with 11 bases left in between. The CDR3 sequence is 16 residues long. Germline assignment: CDR1 SGHVS and CDR2 FQNEAQ. As DNA, the CDR3 is TGTGCCAGCAGCTTAGCTGGAGGGTTTGGCAATCAGCCCCAGCATTTT. Protein: CASSLAGGFGNQPQHF.

V gene TRBV20-1 combines with J gene TRBJ2-1; D gene ambiguous. Germline loops: CDR1 DFQATT, CDR2 SNEGSKA (reference sequence). V was trimmed by 2 bases and J by 9 bases, leaving 8 bases between them. CDR3 length equals 11 residues. CDR3 residues: CSARQTAEQFF. CDR3 DNA sequence: TGCAGTGCTAGACAGACTGCTGAGCAGTTCTTC.

This chain links TRBV6-1 with TRBJ1-2; TRBD1 matches at 7 bases. In germline, CDR1 is MNHNS, CDR2 SASEGT. The CDR3 consists of 16 residues. Trimming took 0 bases from V and 2 from J; bases not matched to a gene: 6. In DNA, the CDR3 is TGTGCCAGCAGTGAAGCCACAGGGGCCCCGAACTATGGCTACACCTTC. Translation: CASSEATGAPNYGYTF.

V and J are TRBV29-1 and TRBJ1-1; TRBD1 is a possible D gene (5 bases). Germline V CDR1 and CDR2: SQVTM, ANQGSEA. V shed 4 bases and J shed 7 bases, with 16 bases lying between them. This CDR3 has 13 residues. The CDR3 sequence: CSVGPQGKGEAFF. The DNA of the CDR3 is TGCAGCGTTGGTCCCCAGGGCAAGGGTGAAGCTTTCTTT.

J is TRBJ2-1 and V is TRBV5-1; TRBD1 agrees at 7 bases. The length of the CDR3 is 13 residues. The trim removed 4 bases at V and 7 bases at J, leaving 5 bases unmatched. Germline CDR1 SGHRS, CDR2 YFSETQ. CDR3 residues: CASSIQQGNEQFF. CDR3 nucleotide sequence: TGCGCCAGCAGCATACAACAGGGGAATGAGCAGTTCTTC.

The V call is TRBV4-1, the J call TRBJ1-2; no firm D call. Trimming took 2 bases from V and 0 from J, leaving 16 bases between them. CDR3 length: 17 residues. The germline V gene encodes CDR1 MGHRA and CDR2 YSYEKL. The CDR3 DNA sequence: TGCGCCAGCAGCCAACAATTGAGGGCCCACGCTAACTATGGCTACACCTTC. This translates into CASSQQLRAHANYGYTF.

This rearrangement joins TRBV7-9 to TRBJ2-7; 7 bases agree with TRBD1. J lost 3 bases, V lost 5 bases, and 7 bases had no gene match. The germline V gene encodes CDR1 SEHNR and CDR2 FQNEAQ (reference sequence). The CDR3 is made up of 14 amino acids. CDR3 sequence (DNA): TGTGCCAGCAGCCCACGACAGGGATACTACGAGCAGTACTTC. Amino acids: CASSPRQGYYEQYF.

The V gene is TRBV28, the J gene TRBJ2-2, with 8 bases identical to TRBD1. The CDR3 runs 15 residues. V dropped 4 bases and J dropped 5; count of bases not matched to a gene: 6. Germline CDR1 is MDHEN and CDR2 is SYDVKM. Here the CDR3 DNA reads TGTGCCAGCAGTTCCTGGACAGGGAAAACCGGGGAGCTGTTTTTT. Encoded protein: CASSSWTGKTGELFF. Full variable domain (missing parts from reference TRBV28 and TRBJ2-2): DVKVTQSSRYLVKRTGEKVFLECVQDMDHENMFWYRQDPGLGLRLIYFSYDVKMKEKGDIPEGYSVSREKKERFSLILESASTNQTSMYLCASSSWTGKTGELFFGEGSRLTVL.

The rearrangement links TRBV5-8 to TRBJ1-6; TRBD1 might be the D (5 bases). This CDR3 region has 16 residues. CDR1 is SGHTS, CDR2 YDEGEE, per germline. With 0 bases removed from V and 7 bases from J, the gap between germline ends came to 14 bases. This chain's CDR3 is CASSLGSGGGNSPLHF. The CDR3 DNA sequence: TGTGCCAGCAGCTTGGGAAGCGGGGGGGGGAATTCACCCCTCCACTTT.

The rearrangement uses TRBV5-1 and TRBJ2-7; 7 bases are shared with TRBD2. V lost 3 bases and J lost 0; bases outside the gene matches: 6. The germline V gene has CDR1 SGHRS and CDR2 YFSETQ. The length of the CDR3 is 15 residues. The CDR3 loop reads CASSSSSGPSYEQYF. The CDR3 DNA is TGCGCCAGCAGCTCTTCTAGCGGACCCTCCTACGAGCAGTACTTC. Complete variable domain (other parts from reference TRBV5-1 and TRBJ2-7): KAGVTQTPRYLIKTRGQQVTLSCSPISGHRSVSWYQQTPGQGLQFLFEYFSETQRNKGNFPGRFSGRQFSNSRSEMNVSTLELGDSALYLCASSSSSGPSYEQYFGPGTRLTVT.

This chain connects TRBV28 to TRBJ1-1, with D tentatively TRBD1 (6 bases). Trimming removed 5 bases from V and 9 bases from J, with 13 bases in between. The CDR3 totals 12 residues. Germline V gene sequence: CDR1 MDHEN, CDR2 SYDVKM. CDR3 nucleotide sequence: TGTGCCAGCAGTACTGGACAGCCTCAAGCTTTCTTT. Its protein is CASSTGQPQAFF.

The chain links TRBV4-2 to TRBJ1-1; unclear D gene. The germline V gene has CDR1 LGHNA and CDR2 YNFKEQ. The CDR3 has 12 residues. Trimming shortened V by 2 bases and J by 4 bases, and 5 bases separated the two germline ends. CDR3 in amino acids: CASSQQSTEAFF. CDR3 nucleotide sequence: TGTGCCAGCAGCCAACAGTCCACTGAAGCTTTCTTT.

J is TRBJ2-5 and V is TRBV28; 10 nucleotides line up with TRBD1. CDR3 length equals 18 residues. V was pared by 5 bases and J by 2 bases, with 14 bases of the junction left unmatched. Germline V lookup: CDR1 MDHEN, CDR2 SYDVKM. Written as DNA, the CDR3 is TGTGCCAGCAGTCCGGGGGGGACAGGGGCCCCTAAACAAGAGACCCAGTACTTC. This codes for CASSPGGTGAPKQETQYF.

This clone was seen a few times. The V and J genes are TRBV6-1 and TRBJ1-5; D possibly corresponds to TRBD1 (5 bases). Germline loops: CDR1 MNHNS, CDR2 SASEGT. The CDR3 spans 16 residues. The V end was cut by 1 base, the J end by 0 bases, with 10 bases between. The CDR3: CASSEVGRASNQPQHF. CDR3 nucleotides: TGTGCCAGCAGTGAAGTGGGCAGGGCTAGCAATCAGCCCCAGCATTTT.

The chain couples TRBV25-1 to TRBJ1-2, with D tentatively TRBD1 (5 bases). V dropped 3 bases and J dropped 8 bases, with 16 bases sitting between them. The CDR3 has 14 residues. Germline values: CDR1 MGHDK, CDR2 SYGVNS. The CDR3 loop is CASSEGGDPDGYTF. The DNA for the CDR3 is TGTGCCAGCAGTGAGGGGGGGGATCCGGACGGCTACACCTTC.

The gene calls are TRBV6-4 and TRBJ1-6; 8 bases agree with TRBD1. Trimming took 0 bases from V and 10 from J; bases not matched to a gene: 5. CDR3 length: 15 residues. Germline lookup yields CDR1 MRHNA and CDR2 SNTAGT. CDR3 sequence (DNA): TGTGCCAGCAGTGACTCGAACAGGGGGGACTCACCCCTCCACTTT. Translating gives CASSDSNRGDSPLHF.

J is TRBJ2-1 and V is TRBV7-9; TRBD2 agrees at 8 bases. Germline V gene data show CDR1 as SEHNR and CDR2 as FQNEAQ (reference sequence). This CDR3 contains 13 residues. V was clipped by 5 bases and J by 7 bases; unmatched bases: 4. CDR3: CASSRSGSNEQFF. CDR3 nucleotides: TGTGCCAGCAGCCGAAGCGGGAGTAATGAGCAGTTCTTC.

The J gene is TRBJ2-1, the V gene TRBV29-1; possible D gene TRBD2, 5 bases. With 1 base removed from V and 9 bases from J, the gap between germline ends came to 16 bases. CDR1 and CDR2 (germline): SQVTM, ANQGSEA. CDR3 length equals 14 residues. The CDR3 protein is CSVEGLPGGSEQFF. The CDR3 nucleotides are TGCAGCGTTGAAGGCCTCCCCGGAGGAAGTGAGCAGTTCTTC.

This clone was recorded only once. This chain uses TRBV6-5 with TRBJ2-7; 8 bases align to TRBD1. This CDR3 region has 15 residues. With V trimmed by 6 bases and J by 3 bases, 10 bases remained unmatched. CDR1 is MNHEY and CDR2 is SVGAGI in the germline V gene. The CDR3 is CASRSSGTGHYEQYF. CDR3 nucleotides: TGTGCCAGCAGATCCTCCGGGACAGGACACTACGAGCAGTACTTC.

The rearrangement uses TRBV27 and TRBJ1-1, with 7 bases aligning to TRBD1. This CDR3 spans 15 amino acids. Germline-derived CDR1 and CDR2 are MNHEY and SMNVEV (reference sequence). The V segment lost 2 bases and the J segment 2 bases; nucleotides outside the gene matches: 5. This CDR3 reads CASSLGGTVNTEAFF. The CDR3 region has the DNA TGTGCCAGCAGTTTAGGAGGGACAGTTAACACTGAAGCTTTCTTT.